This T cell receptor (beta chain) was identified during a study of cytomegalovirus exposure and HLA in healthy donors. Across the whole study: A later analysis reported the 120 or so validation repertoires used the same platform as the 666 first-cohort repertoires. Whole-study findings and limits: The tendency of first-cohort TCR clusters to co-occur in the 120 validation repertoires was the finding of a later analysis. The study recorded 150 to 200 TCR beta chains that were cytomegalovirus-associated. Rare sequences made up most TCRs, while some public TCRs were found in many donors.

As to this clone: Its cognate antigen is unknown.

Profiled with immunoSEQ multiplex PCR; TCRdb holds only in-frame clones, not every one. This sample has 150,000 to 250,000 clones, with 84% found just once. The V gene lost 4 bases and the J gene lost 4 bases, with 13 bases spanning the gap. Germline V gene sequence: CDR1 SEHNR, CDR2 FQNEAQ (reference sequence). The CDR3 extends over 15 amino acids. Sequenced sample: PBMCs. The V call is TRBV7-9, the J call TRBJ1-4, with TRBD1 as a possible D gene (6 bases). This receptor was taken from a woman between 25 and 40 years old in good health and CMV-seropositive. DNA of the CDR3: TGTGCCAGCAGCTCCCGGGACAACCTTAATGAAAAACTGTTTTTT. Translation gives CASSSRDNLNEKLFF.